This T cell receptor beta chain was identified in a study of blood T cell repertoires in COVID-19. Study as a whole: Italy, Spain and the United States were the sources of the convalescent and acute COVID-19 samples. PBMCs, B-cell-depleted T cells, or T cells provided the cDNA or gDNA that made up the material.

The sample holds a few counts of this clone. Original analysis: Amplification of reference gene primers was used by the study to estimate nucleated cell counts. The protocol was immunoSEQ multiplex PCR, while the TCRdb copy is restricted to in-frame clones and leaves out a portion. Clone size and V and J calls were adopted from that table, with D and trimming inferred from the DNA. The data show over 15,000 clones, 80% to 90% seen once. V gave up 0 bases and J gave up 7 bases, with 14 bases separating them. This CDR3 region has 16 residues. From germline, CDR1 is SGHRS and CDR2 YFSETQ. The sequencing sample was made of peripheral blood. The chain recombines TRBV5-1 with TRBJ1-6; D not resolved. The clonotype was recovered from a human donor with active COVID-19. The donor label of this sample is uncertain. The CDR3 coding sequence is TGCGCCAGCAGCTTGGCGGTTCTGGGAGGGAATTCACCCCTCCACTTT. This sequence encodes CASSLAVLGGNSPLHF. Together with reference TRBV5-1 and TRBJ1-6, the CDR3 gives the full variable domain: KAGVTQTPRYLIKTRGQQVTLSCSPISGHRSVSWYQQTPGQGLQFLFEYFSETQRNKGNFPGRFSGRQFSNSRSEMNVSTLELGDSALYLCASSLAVLGGNSPLHFGNGTRLTVT.